This T cell receptor (beta chain) was recovered during a study of cytomegalovirus exposure and HLA in healthy donors. Whole-study context: Among about 380 genotyped donors, roughly 81% fell in the Caucasian-associated ancestry cluster.

60 Vbeta and 13 Jbeta primers were used in PCR. This table comes from immunoSEQ multiplex PCR, and its TCRdb copy is limited to in-frame clones, with some not included. In the table there are 150,000 to 200,000 clones, approximately 83% of which are singletons. Details on this clone: Its antigen is undetermined.

General study points: Cytomegalovirus association was listed for about 180 TCR beta chains. Upon later analysis, TCR association rates were observed to vary by HLA locus, being highest for DRB1 and lowest for HLA-C. Across donors, sequencing depth was assumed by presence/absence analyses to be roughly uniform.

Sequencing input: PBMCs. The source of this sequence is a man aged 18 to 30 in good health and CMV-seropositive.

The CDR3 loop is CASSLTQVNEQFF. The CDR3 DNA follows: TGTGCCAGCAGCTTAACCCAGGTCAATGAGCAGTTCTTC. The V gene is TRBV11-3, the J gene TRBJ2-1; D remains unclear. Trimming shortened V by 2 bases and J by 6 bases, and 8 bases separated the two germline ends. Germline V gene lookup returns CDR1 SGHNT and CDR2 YENEEA. This CDR3 comprises 13 residues.